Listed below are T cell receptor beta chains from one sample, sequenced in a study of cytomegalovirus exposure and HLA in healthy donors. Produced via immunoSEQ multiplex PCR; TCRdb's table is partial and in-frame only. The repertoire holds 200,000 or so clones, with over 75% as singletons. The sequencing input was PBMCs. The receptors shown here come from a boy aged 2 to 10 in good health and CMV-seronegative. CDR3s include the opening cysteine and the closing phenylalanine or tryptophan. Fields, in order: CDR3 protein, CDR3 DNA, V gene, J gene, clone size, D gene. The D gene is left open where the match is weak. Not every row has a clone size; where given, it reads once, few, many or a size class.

CDR3: CASSHPRGAEAFF
DNA: TGTGCCAGCAGCCACCCCCGGGGGGCTGAAGCTTTCTTT
V: TRBV11-2
J: TRBJ1-1
size: -
D: -

CDR3: CASSLVAGNQPQHF
DNA: TGTGCCAGCAGCTTAGTGGCGGGCAATCAGCCCCAGCATTTT
V: TRBV7-2
J: TRBJ1-5
size: -
D: -

CDR3: CASSLKSGNTDTQYF
DNA: TGCGCCAGCAGCTTGAAAAGCGGCAACACAGATACGCAGTATTTT
V: TRBV5-1
J: TRBJ2-3
size: -
D: -

CDR3: CASSTLPGQGEVGYTF
DNA: TGTGCCAGTAGTACACTACCGGGACAGGGGGAGGTTGGCTACACCTTC
V: TRBV19
J: TRBJ1-2
size: -
D: TRBD1

CDR3: CASSLRGGLDTQYF
DNA: TGTGCCAGCAGCTTGCGGGGGGGCTTAGATACGCAGTATTTT
V: TRBV7-3
J: TRBJ2-3
size: -
D: TRBD2

CDR3: CASSQDWKGVWYNSPLHF
DNA: TGCGCCAGCAGCCAAGATTGGAAGGGGGTTTGGTATAATTCACCCCTCCACTTT
V: TRBV4-1
J: TRBJ1-6
size: -
D: -

CDR3: CASSLALSGNTIYF
DNA: TGTGCCAGCAGCTTAGCATTATCTGGAAACACCATATATTTT
V: TRBV7-2
J: TRBJ1-3
size: -
D: -

CDR3: CASSQEKLPGTSETQYF
DNA: TGTGCCAGCAGCCAAGAGAAGTTACCAGGGACTAGTGAGACCCAGTACTTC
V: TRBV4-2
J: TRBJ2-5
size: -
D: TRBD2

CDR3: CASSTEQNSPLHF
DNA: TGTGCCAGTAGTACCGAACAGAATTCACCCCTCCACTTT
V: TRBV19
J: TRBJ1-6
size: -
D: -

CDR3: CASSRQVSLAYEQYF
DNA: TGTGCCAGTAGCCGTCAGGTCAGCTTAGCCTACGAGCAGTACTTC
V: TRBV19
J: TRBJ2-7
size: -
D: -

CDR3: CASSVGENYGYTF
DNA: TGTGCCAGCAGCGTAGGAGAGAACTATGGCTACACCTTC
V: TRBV9
J: TRBJ1-2
size: -
D: -

CDR3: CASSFDRNQPQHF
DNA: TGTGCCAGCAGCTTTGACAGGAATCAGCCCCAGCATTTT
V: TRBV5-6
J: TRBJ1-5
size: -
D: -

CDR3: CASSSLAGPYNEQFF
DNA: TGTGCCAGCAGTTCACTAGCGGGGCCTTACAATGAGCAGTTCTTC
V: TRBV28
J: TRBJ2-1
size: -
D: TRBD2

CDR3: CASSRTAATNEKLLF
DNA: TGTGCCAGCAGCCGGACAGCTGCAACTAATGAAAAACTGCTTTTT
V: TRBV5-6
J: TRBJ1-4
size: -
D: -

CDR3: CSVGHEGAVTEAFF
DNA: TGCAGCGTGGGTCATGAGGGGGCGGTCACTGAAGCTTTCTTT
V: TRBV29-1
J: TRBJ1-1
size: once
D: TRBD1

CDR3: CASSEGAGRETQYF
DNA: TGTGCCAGCAGTGAGGGAGCGGGGCGGGAGACCCAGTACTTC
V: TRBV25-1
J: TRBJ2-5
size: -
D: TRBD2

CDR3: CASSLWGRTDTQYF
DNA: TGCGCCAGCAGCTTGTGGGGGAGGACAGATACGCAGTATTTT
V: TRBV5-1
J: TRBJ2-3
size: -
D: -

CDR3: CASNPGPGLTGYTF
DNA: TGTGCCAGCAACCCAGGGCCGGGTCTGACTGGCTACACCTTC
V: TRBV7-9
J: TRBJ1-2
size: once
D: -

CDR3: CASSLTRSGGFYEQYF
DNA: TGTGCCAGCAGCTTAACGCGGAGCGGGGGGTTCTACGAGCAGTACTTC
V: TRBV7-3
J: TRBJ2-7
size: once
D: TRBD2

CDR3: CSVEKSISDTQYF
DNA: TGCAGCGTTGAAAAATCTATATCAGATACGCAGTATTTT
V: TRBV29-1
J: TRBJ2-3
size: -
D: -

CDR3: CASSQPGQGEGGYTF
DNA: TGCGCCAGCAGCCAACCGGGACAGGGGGAGGGTGGCTACACCTTC
V: TRBV4-1
J: TRBJ1-2
size: -
D: TRBD1

CDR3: CRGVGGASGHGYTF
DNA: TGCAGGGGAGTCGGAGGGGCCTCAGGGCATGGCTACACCTTC
V: TRBV29-1
J: TRBJ1-2
size: -
D: -

CDR3: CASSFLDRSSYEQYF
DNA: TGTGCCAGCAGTTTCCTGGACAGGAGCTCCTACGAGCAGTACTTC
V: TRBV28
J: TRBJ2-7
size: -
D: TRBD1

CDR3: CASSYSIGGAGNTIYF
DNA: TGTGCCAGCAGTTACTCGATTGGGGGGGCTGGAAACACCATATATTTT
V: TRBV6-5
J: TRBJ1-3
size: -
D: -

CDR3: CASSEREGHGNTIYF
DNA: TGTGCCAGCAGTGAAAGGGAAGGACACGGAAACACCATATATTTT
V: TRBV25-1
J: TRBJ1-3
size: -
D: -

CDR3: CASSQMGWEETEKLFF
DNA: TGCGCCAGCAGCCAGATGGGATGGGAGGAAACTGAAAAACTGTTTTTT
V: TRBV4-1
J: TRBJ1-4
size: -
D: -

CDR3: CASSSRGNTEAFF
DNA: TGTGCCAGTAGTAGCAGGGGGAACACTGAAGCTTTCTTT
V: TRBV19
J: TRBJ1-1
size: -
D: -

CDR3: CATSRGVSGTVTYEQYF
DNA: TGTGCCACCAGCAGAGGGGTATCCGGGACAGTCACCTACGAGCAGTACTTC
V: TRBV15
J: TRBJ2-7
size: -
D: TRBD1

CDR3: CASSHRQGKDYEQYF
DNA: TGTGCCAGCAGCCACCGACAGGGTAAAGACTACGAGCAGTACTTC
V: TRBV4-2
J: TRBJ2-7
size: -
D: TRBD1

CDR3: CASSQTARGGPTNEQFF
DNA: TGCGCCAGCAGCCAGACGGCTCGCGGGGGGCCGACGAATGAGCAGTTCTTC
V: TRBV4-1
J: TRBJ2-1
size: -
D: TRBD2

CDR3: CSVPSYFTDTQYF
DNA: TGCAGCGTCCCTAGCTATTTCACAGATACGCAGTATTTT
V: TRBV29-1
J: TRBJ2-3
size: few
D: -

CDR3: CASSFGTRTNYGYTF
DNA: TGTGCCAGCAGCTTCGGGACACGTACTAACTATGGCTACACCTTC
V: TRBV7-8
J: TRBJ1-2
size: -
D: -

CDR3: CASSSENTYEQYF
DNA: TGCGCCAGCAGCTCCGAGAATACCTACGAGCAGTACTTC
V: TRBV5-1
J: TRBJ2-7
size: -
D: -

CDR3: CASSLGDRGPDTQYF
DNA: TGTGCCAGCAGCTTAGGGGACAGGGGACCAGATACGCAGTATTTT
V: TRBV7-3
J: TRBJ2-3
size: -
D: TRBD1

CDR3: CASSFPGRAYEQYF
DNA: TGTGCCAGCAGCTTCCCCGGCAGGGCCTACGAGCAGTACTTC
V: TRBV7-9
J: TRBJ2-7
size: -
D: -

CDR3: CASSAGGEHTDTQYF
DNA: TGTGCCAGCAGCGCCGGGGGGGAGCATACAGATACGCAGTATTTT
V: TRBV9
J: TRBJ2-3
size: -
D: TRBD2

CDR3: CASSDSAGYEQYF
DNA: TGCGCCAGCAGTGACTCAGCTGGCTACGAGCAGTACTTC
V: TRBV5-1
J: TRBJ2-7
size: -
D: -

CDR3: CASSGGWGGGTDTQYF
DNA: TGTGCCAGCAGCGGCGGGTGGGGGGGTGGCACAGATACGCAGTATTTT
V: TRBV11-2
J: TRBJ2-3
size: -
D: TRBD2

CDR3: CARRPVGRATEAFF
DNA: TGTGCCAGAAGGCCGGTAGGCAGGGCGACTGAAGCTTTCTTT
V: TRBV5-3
J: TRBJ1-1
size: -
D: -

CDR3: CASSFEGAGPYTEAFF
DNA: TGTGCCAGCAGCTTTGAGGGGGCCGGGCCTTACACTGAAGCTTTCTTT
V: TRBV5-4
J: TRBJ1-1
size: -
D: TRBD1